The 10 T cell receptor beta chains listed next were all sequenced from one sample in a study of T cell repertoires in cytomegalovirus infection. MiXCR, run by TCRdb on the reads, gives a single entry per CDR3 protein. This table holds about 890,000 distinct CDR3 sequences, around 32% found once. Their antigens remain unidentified. The specimen was cultured CD8+ T cells from PBMCs, collected from culture after CMV antigen stimulation. These TCRs come from a human donor in good health (CMV status not recorded). Some clones in this sample may be carry-over from other donors' samples.

CDR3 sequence reads: CASSSGSGQPQHF. CDR3 sequence (DNA): TGTGCCAGCAGTAGTGGTTCGGGCCAGCCCCAGCATTTT. The chain carries TRBV7-9 and TRBJ1-5; D is ambiguous. The germline gives CDR1 SEHNR, CDR2 FQNEAQ (reference sequence). The CDR3 length is 13 residues. Trimming took off 6 bases at V and 7 bases at J, with 13 bases between the two ends.

This clonotype was detected only a few times. The chain couples TRBV7-9 to TRBJ2-7, with D maybe TRBD1 (5 bases). With 3 bases removed from V and 4 bases from J, the gap between germline ends came to 16 bases. The CDR3 covers 15 residues. Germline-derived CDR1 and CDR2 are SEHNR and FQNEAQ (reference sequence). CDR3 coding DNA: TGTGCCAGCAGCTTTGTAGCCGACAGAGCTTACGAGCAGTACTTC. Protein: CASSFVADRAYEQYF. Using reference TRBV7-9 and TRBJ2-7 for the parts outside the CDR3, the full variable domain is DTGVSQNPRHKITKRGQNVTFRCDPISEHNRLYWYRQTLGQGPEFLTYFQNEAQLEKSRLLSDRFSAERPKGSFSTLEIQRTEQGDSAMYLCASSFVADRAYEQYFGPGTRLTVT.

V gene TRBV6-1 combines with J gene TRBJ1-5; no definite D call. Germline V gives CDR1 MNHNS, CDR2 SASEGT. CDR3 length: 14 amino acids. Trimming stripped 2 bases from V and 0 bases from J, with 5 bases between. In DNA form, the CDR3 reads TGTGCCAGCAGTGAAAGGCGTAGCAATCAGCCCCAGCATTTT. Translation gives CASSERRSNQPQHF.

This clonotype has a count of ten or more. This rearrangement joins TRBV7-9 to TRBJ2-3, with 7 positions matching TRBD1. CDR3 length: 20 amino acids. CDR1 is SEHNR, CDR2 FQNEAQ, per germline (reference sequence). The V segment lost 5 bases and the J segment 1 base; nucleotides outside the gene matches: 21. DNA of the CDR3: TGTGCCAGCAGCAAAAGACATGGGACAGCCTTCATAGAGGGCACAGATACGCAGTATTTT. This gives the protein CASSKRHGTAFIEGTDTQYF.

The chain uses TRBV29-1 and TRBJ1-1, with a tentative D call TRBD1 (6 bases). Germline values: CDR1 SQVTM, CDR2 ANQGSEA. Trimming removed 5 bases from V and 4 bases from J, with 20 bases in between. CDR3 length: 15 residues. DNA for the CDR3: TGCAGCGTTCAATACAGGGCTGGTGGTAGCACTGAAGCTTTCTTT. It codes for CSVQYRAGGSTEAFF.

This clonotype has only a few counts. This chain uses TRBV5-6 with TRBJ2-5; TRBD1 matches 7 bases. Germline CDR1 reads SGHDT; CDR2 reads YYEEEE. This CDR3 region has 14 residues. V was clipped by 0 bases and J by 5 bases; unmatched bases: 4. The CDR3 here is CASSLGQGAETQYF. Here the CDR3 DNA reads TGTGCCAGCAGCTTGGGACAGGGCGCCGAGACCCAGTACTTC.

This clonotype was seen ten or more times. The chain has TRBV7-6 and TRBJ2-3; a weak D match, TRBD2 (6 bases). Trimming cost V 4 bases and J 6 bases, with 17 bases left between them. This CDR3 is built from 15 residues. Germline CDR1 SGHVS, CDR2 FNYEAQ. This CDR3 is CASSSRDSPRDTQYF. In nucleotides, the CDR3 is TGTGCCAGCAGCTCCCGGGACTCCCCGAGGGATACGCAGTATTTT.

This clonotype has only a few counts. This chain joins TRBV6-1 and TRBJ2-7; no clear D. Looked up from germline, CDR1 is MNHNS and CDR2 is SASEGT. V was pared by 1 base and J by 4 bases, with 5 bases between. This CDR3 is 12 amino acids long. In nucleotides, the CDR3 is TGTGCCAGCAGTGAAGGGCAGTACGAGCAGTACGTC. Translation gives CASSEGQYEQYV.

This clonotype showed up just a few times. V gene TRBV6-1 combines with J gene TRBJ1-5, with 7 bases identical to TRBD1. Germline values: CDR1 MNHNS, CDR2 SASEGT. This CDR3 has 17 residues. V was clipped by 2 bases and J by 0 bases; unmatched bases: 7. This CDR3 reads CASSEPTGRYSNQPQHF. The CDR3 bases are TGTGCCAGCAGTGAACCGACAGGGAGGTATAGCAATCAGCCCCAGCATTTT.

The chain employs TRBV4-2 and TRBJ1-1; D is ambiguous. The CDR3 runs 13 residues. Germline V gives CDR1 LGHNA, CDR2 YNFKEQ. V gave up 1 base and J gave up 7 bases, with 10 bases separating them. The CDR3 sequence: CASSQVGSDEAFF. The CDR3 DNA reads as TGTGCCAGCAGCCAAGTAGGTAGCGATGAAGCTTTCTTT.